The 13 T cell receptor beta chains given below trace back to one sample, sequenced in a study of T cell changes during pregnancy in multiple sclerosis. Some clones are missing from TCRdb's copy, which holds only in-frame ones; the method was immunoSEQ multiplex PCR. Of about 53,000 clones listed, around 90% are singletons. The source was CD4+ T cells from peripheral blood mononuclear cells, collected in the third trimester of pregnancy. Every receptor here comes from a female donor with multiple sclerosis, enrolled in a pregnancy study.

The table lists this clone with a count of one. The rearrangement joins TRBV7-2 to TRBJ2-1; D ambiguous. Germline V gene lookup returns CDR1 SGHTA and CDR2 FQGNSA. V gave up 5 bases and J gave up 10 bases, with 9 bases separating them. The CDR3 has 11 residues. For the CDR3, the DNA is TGTGCCAGCAGCGCCTCAGGAGAGCAGTTCTTC. Its translation is CASSASGEQFF.

The V gene is TRBV6-6, the J gene TRBJ1-1; the match to TRBD1 covers 7 bases. The CDR3 is 12 amino acids. Germline V gene lookup returns CDR1 MNHNY and CDR2 SVGAGI (reference sequence). Trimming cost V 5 bases and J 12 bases; bases outside gene matches: 9. The CDR3 reads CASSPQDRRTFF. In nucleotides, the CDR3 is TGTGCCAGCAGTCCCCAGGACAGGAGGACTTTCTTT.

The rearrangement joins TRBV6-5 to TRBJ1-2; D is possibly TRBD1 (6 bases). Germline lookup yields CDR1 MNHEY and CDR2 SVGAGI. This CDR3 region has 16 residues. Trimming stripped 0 bases from V and 7 bases from J, with 18 bases between. The CDR3, as DNA: TGTGCCAGCAGTTACTCGAGGTCTCCGGGACAAAGTGGCTACACCTTC. Amino acids: CASSYSRSPGQSGYTF.

The chain has TRBV11-2 and TRBJ2-5; D is possibly TRBD1 (8 bases). This CDR3 is built from 14 residues. The V gene lost 5 bases and the J gene lost 3 bases, with 13 bases spanning the gap. Germline loops: CDR1 SGHAT, CDR2 FQNNGV. In DNA form, the CDR3 reads TGTGCCAGCAGCGTACAGGGGGGGGAAGAGACCCAGTACTTC. Protein product: CASSVQGGEETQYF.

The chain employs TRBV9 and TRBJ1-2; 8 bases are shared with TRBD1. The CDR3 contains 13 residues. J lost 7 bases, V lost 5 bases, and 7 bases had no gene match. The germline CDR1 and CDR2 sequences are SGDLS and YYNGEE. CDR3 nucleotides: TGTGCCAGCAGACCTCCAGGGGGCCTTGGCTACACCTTC. Amino acid sequence: CASRPPGGLGYTF.

The J gene is TRBJ2-2, the V gene TRBV29-1, with 10 bases identical to TRBD1. The CDR3 length is 15 residues. After removal of 2 bases from V and 6 bases from J, the junction contained 6 bases not matched to a gene. Germline V lookup: CDR1 SQVTM, CDR2 ANQGSEA. CDR3 nucleotides: TGCAGCGTTGAAAATGGACAGGGGGGTCCCGGGGAGCTGTTTTTT. This translates into CSVENGQGGPGELFF.

V gene TRBV6-5 combines with J gene TRBJ1-1, with 7 bases fitting TRBD1. The CDR3 loop spans 16 amino acids. V shed 1 base and J 5 bases; nucleotides not matched to a gene: 10. In germline, CDR1 is MNHEY, CDR2 SVGAGI. Here the CDR3 reads CASSYYTTGLGTEAFF. CDR3 nucleotides: TGTGCCAGCAGTTACTACACGACAGGGCTGGGGACTGAAGCTTTCTTT.

The chain links TRBV21-1 to TRBJ1-1. TRBV21-1 is a known pseudogene. This CDR3 spans 16 amino acids. The CDR3 sequence is CASSKAFEEEDTEAFF. CDR3 DNA: TGTGCCAGCAGCAAAGCGTTCGAGGAAGAGGACACTGAAGCTTTCTTT.

The chain joins TRBV15 to TRBJ2-4; 10 bases map to TRBD1. Germline V gene sequence: CDR1 LNHNV, CDR2 YYDKDF (reference sequence). The J segment lost 3 bases and the V segment lost 5 bases, leaving 19 bases of the junction unmatched. CDR3 length equals 20 residues. For the CDR3, the DNA is TGTGCCACCAGCTGGGACTGGGGACAGGGGTCGACCTTAGTCAAAAACATTCAGTACTTC. Its translation is CATSWDWGQGSTLVKNIQYF.

This clone was picked up one time. The chain is built from TRBV18 and TRBJ1-2, with TRBD1 matching over 8 bases. CDR3 length: 15 residues. V was pared by 3 bases and J by 1 base, with 4 bases of the junction left unmatched. Germline-derived CDR1 and CDR2 are KGHSH and LQKENI. The CDR3 coding sequence is TGTGCCAGCTCACCCCGGACAGGGAGTAACTATGGCTACACCTTC. Translating it yields CASSPRTGSNYGYTF.

The V call is TRBV20-1, the J call TRBJ2-7, with 7 bases fitting TRBD1. The germline gives CDR1 DFQATT, CDR2 SNEGSKA (reference sequence). The CDR3 contains 11 residues. V shed 4 bases, J shed 4 bases, and the junction held 1 base outside the gene matches. CDR3 region: CSAKQGYEQYF. Here the CDR3 DNA reads TGCAGTGCTAAACAGGGGTACGAGCAGTACTTC.

The chain joins TRBV19 to TRBJ2-7, with a possible D match to TRBD1 (6 bases). V was cut by 3 bases and J by 5 bases, with 11 bases left in between. Looked up from germline, CDR1 is LNHDA and CDR2 is SQIVND (reference sequence). This CDR3 is 13 amino acids long. The CDR3 DNA reads TGTGCCAGTAGTATGAAGGACAGCCACGAGCAGTACTTC. Residues: CASSMKDSHEQYF.

The rearrangement uses TRBV18 and TRBJ2-2; TRBD1 might be the D (5 bases). CDR3 size: 16 residues. V was cut by 1 base and J by 1 base, with 10 bases left in between. Germline CDR1 is KGHSH and CDR2 is LQKENI. The CDR3 nucleotides read TGTGCCAGCTCACCACAGGGGTCCCTGAACACCGGGGAGCTGTTTTTT. Translating it yields CASSPQGSLNTGELFF.